The entry that follows covers one T cell receptor (beta chain) sequence. This entry comes from a study of blood T cell repertoires in COVID-19. This CDR3 is 13 amino acids long. In germline, CDR1 is SEHNR, CDR2 FQNEAQ (reference sequence). V shed 2 bases, J shed 10 bases, and the junction held 3 bases outside the gene matches. The data were produced by immunoSEQ multiplex PCR, yet TCRdb's version contains in-frame clones alone and is incomplete. The sample contains some 300,000 clones, approximately 88% of which appear only once. The chain combines TRBV7-9 with TRBJ1-4, with 8 bases lining up with TRBD1. This clonotype was obtained from a woman between 25 and 40 years old who had recovered from COVID-19. Sequencing was carried out using PBMCs or T cells enriched from blood (not recorded which). In nucleotides, the CDR3 is TGTGCCAGCAGCTTATCAGGGGGCGGAAAACTGTTTTTT. Translated, it gives CASSLSGGGKLFF.